This entry is about one TCR beta chain. As the sequencing template, cDNA was produced by extracting RNA and reverse transcribing it. The method was immunoSEQ multiplex PCR; TCRdb's version includes in-frame clones alone and lacks a portion of them. The sample includes around 140,000 clones, around 83% of them seen just once. This sample's treatment: oral pan-JAK inhibitor, 5-10 mg twice daily. This entry belongs to a study of CD8+ T cells in alopecia areata. V lost 7 bases, J lost 2 bases, and 5 bases stayed unmatched. The germline CDR1 and CDR2 sequences are GTSNPN and SVGIG (reference sequence). This CDR3 has 12 amino acids.

The sample in question was CD8+ T cells sorted from blood, obtained at week 4, from a patient treated with tofacitinib. This receptor was identified in a human donor with alopecia areata. The gene calls are TRBV30 and TRBJ2-7; TRBD2 aligns across 7 bases. The CDR3 loop is CASRGGPYEQYF. The CDR3 region has the DNA TGTGCCTCCCGCGGGGGTCCCTACGAGCAGTACTTC.